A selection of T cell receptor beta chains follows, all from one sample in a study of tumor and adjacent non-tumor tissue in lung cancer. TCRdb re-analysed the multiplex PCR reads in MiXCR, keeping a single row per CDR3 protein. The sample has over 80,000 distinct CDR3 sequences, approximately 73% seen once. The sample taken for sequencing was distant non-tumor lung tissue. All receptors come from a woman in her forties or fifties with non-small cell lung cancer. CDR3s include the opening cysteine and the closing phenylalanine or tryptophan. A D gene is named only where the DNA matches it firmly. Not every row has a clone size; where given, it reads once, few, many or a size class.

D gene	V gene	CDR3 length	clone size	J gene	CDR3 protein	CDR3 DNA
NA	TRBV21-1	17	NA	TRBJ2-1	CVSSKDDLREDNNEQFF	TGTGTCAGCAGCAAAGATGACTTGCGGGAGGACAACAATGAGCAGTTCTTC
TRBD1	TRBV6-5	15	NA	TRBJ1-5	CASSPGTGDDQPQHF	TGTGCCAGCAGTCCGGGGACAGGGGACGATCAGCCCCAGCATTTT
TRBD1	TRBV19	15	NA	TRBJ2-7	CASSTQDRDEGEQYF	TGTGCCAGTAGTACTCAGGACAGGGATGAGGGCGAGCAGTACTTC
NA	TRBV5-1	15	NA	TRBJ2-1	CASSGLAPQNNEQFF	TGCGCCAGCAGCGGTCTAGCGCCGCAGAACAATGAGCAGTTCTTC
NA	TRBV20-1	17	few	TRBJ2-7	CSAEWMGPLPRSYEQYF	TGTAGTGCGGAGTGGATGGGTCCATTACCTCGGTCCTACGAACAGTACTTC
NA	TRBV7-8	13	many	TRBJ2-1	CASSRLQGFEQFF	TGTGCCAGCAGCAGACTTCAGGGGTTTGAGCAGTTCTTC
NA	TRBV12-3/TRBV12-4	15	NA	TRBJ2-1	CASSLLTGYYNGQFF	TGTGCCAGCAGTTTATTAACAGGGTACTACAATGGGCAGTTCTTC
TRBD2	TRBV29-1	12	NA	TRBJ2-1	CSAKREGGDQFF	TGCAGCGCCAAGCGGGAGGGAGGTGATCAGTTCTTC
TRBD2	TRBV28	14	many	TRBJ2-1	CASSFQRGAWEQFF	TGTGCCAGCAGTTTTCAGCGGGGAGCTTGGGAGCAGTTCTTC
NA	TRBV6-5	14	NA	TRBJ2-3	CASSYSRMPDMHYF	TGTGCCAGCAGTTACTCGAGAATGCCAGATATGCACTATTTT
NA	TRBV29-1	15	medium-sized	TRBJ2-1	CSVEESTRSINEQFF	TGCAGCGTTGAAGAGTCGACTAGGTCCATCAATGAGCAGTTCTTC
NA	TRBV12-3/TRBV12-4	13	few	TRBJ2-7	CVSSPSGVYEQYF	TGTGTTAGCAGTCCCTCAGGGGTTTACGAGCAGTACTTC
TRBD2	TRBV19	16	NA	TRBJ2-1	CTSTLLGTSGPNEQFF	TGTACCAGTACCCTACTCGGGACTAGCGGGCCCAATGAGCAGTTCTTC
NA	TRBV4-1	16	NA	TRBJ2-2	CVSSQEPGQNTGELFF	TGCGTCAGCAGCCAAGAGCCAGGACAGAATACCGGGGAGCTGTTTTTT
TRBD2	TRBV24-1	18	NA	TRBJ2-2	CATSDLRGGLGDTRELFF	TGTGCTACCAGTGATTTGCGGGGGGGACTAGGAGACACCAGGGAGCTGTTTTTT
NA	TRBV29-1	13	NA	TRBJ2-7	CSVLGAPTYEQYF	TGCAGCGTTCTAGGAGCTCCCACCTACGAGCAGTATTTC
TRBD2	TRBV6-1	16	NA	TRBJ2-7	CASNESLGGPNNEQYF	TGTGCCAGCAATGAATCGCTGGGAGGGCCCAACAATGAGCAGTACTTC
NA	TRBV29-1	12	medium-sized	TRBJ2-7	CSVGEGGDEQYF	TGCAGCGTTGGGGAAGGAGGGGACGAGCAGTACTTC
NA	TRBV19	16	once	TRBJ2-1	CASIPREGMSYNEQIF	TGTGCCAGTATTCCACGTGAGGGGATGAGCTACAATGAGCAGATCTTC
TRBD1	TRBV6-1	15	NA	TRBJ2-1	CDSSEVDRGSNVQYF	TGTGACAGCAGTGAGGTAGACAGGGGTAGTAATGTGCAGTATTTC
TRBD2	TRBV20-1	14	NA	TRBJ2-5	CSMLDLAGDETQYF	TGCAGTATGTTGGATCTAGCGGGAGATGAGACCCAGTACTTC
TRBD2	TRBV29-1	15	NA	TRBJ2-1	CSAAGLAGGSNERFF	TGCAGCGCTGCCGGACTAGCGGGAGGGTCGAATGAGCGGTTCTTC
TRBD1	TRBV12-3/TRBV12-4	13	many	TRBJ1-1	CASSLEQGLKAFF	TGTGCCAGCAGTTTAGAACAGGGGCTGAAAGCTTTCTTT
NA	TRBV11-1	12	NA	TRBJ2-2	CASSLAAGELFF	TGTGCCAGCAGTTTAGCCGCCGGGGAGTTGTTTTTT
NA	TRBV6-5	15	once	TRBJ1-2	CVSSPDRMFNYGYTF	TGTGTCAGTAGTCCCGACAGAATGTTCAACTATGGCTACACCTTC
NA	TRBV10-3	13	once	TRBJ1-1	CAHKEGLTNEAFF	TGTGCCCACAAGGAGGGGTTGACGAATGAAGCTTTCTTT
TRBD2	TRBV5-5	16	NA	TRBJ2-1	CASRNWEGMSHNEQFF	TGTGCCAGCAGAAATTGGGAGGGAATGTCACATAATGAGCAGTTCTTC
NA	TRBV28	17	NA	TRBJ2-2	CASSINSRRASTGELFF	TGTGCCAGCAGTATAAATAGCAGGAGGGCCAGCACAGGGGAGCTGTTTTTT
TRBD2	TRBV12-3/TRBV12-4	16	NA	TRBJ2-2	CASRAGLEGFGGVLFF	TGTGCCAGCAGGGCTGGACTAGAGGGTTTTGGCGGGGTGCTGTTTTTT
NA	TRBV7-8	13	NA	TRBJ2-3	CANRSYRPDTQYF	TGTGCCAACAGGTCGTACAGGCCAGATACGCAGTATTTT
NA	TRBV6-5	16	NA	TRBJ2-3	CASSRVIGARTDTQYF	TGTGCCAGCAGCCGCGTGATAGGGGCCCGCACAGATACGCAGTATTTT
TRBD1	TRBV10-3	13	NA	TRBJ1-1	CAHKGALTTEAFF	TGTGCCCACAAGGGGGCGTTGACGACCGAAGCTTTCTTT
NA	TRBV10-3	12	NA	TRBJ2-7	CTIVAENYEQYF	TGTACCATAGTAGCGGAAAACTACGAGCAGTACTTC
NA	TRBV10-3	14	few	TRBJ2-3	CAIKNTGSTDTQYF	TGTGCCATCAAAAACACAGGTAGCACAGATACGCAGTATTTT
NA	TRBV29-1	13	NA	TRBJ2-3	CSVKQGNTDTQYF	TGCAGCGTTAAGCAGGGTAACACAGATACACAGTATTTT
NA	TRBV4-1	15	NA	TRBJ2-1	CASSQESVERVEQFF	TGCGCCAGCAGCCAAGAATCTGTGGAGCGTGTAGAGCAGTTCTTC
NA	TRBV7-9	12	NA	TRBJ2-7	CTSSLESYEQYF	TGTACAAGCAGCTTAGAATCCTACGAGCAGTACTTC
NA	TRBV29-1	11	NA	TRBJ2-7	CSVSRDGKQYF	TGCAGCGTCTCCCGGGATGGCAAGCAGTACTTC
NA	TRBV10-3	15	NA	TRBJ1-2	CVISGSSRADGGYTF	TGTGTCATCAGCGGCTCGTCCCGGGCGGACGGTGGCTACACCTTC
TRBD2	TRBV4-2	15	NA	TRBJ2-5	CASSQVPGGRETHYF	TGTGCCAGCAGCCAAGTTCCGGGAGGACGAGAAACCCACTACTTC
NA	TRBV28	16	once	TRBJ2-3	CVSSPRAGTSTDTQYF	TGTGTCAGCAGTCCCCGAGCAGGGACTAGCACAGATACGCAGTATTTT
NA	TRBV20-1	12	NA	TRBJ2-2	CSARDGTRELFF	TGCAGTGCTAGGGACGGGACCAGGGAGCTGTTTTTT
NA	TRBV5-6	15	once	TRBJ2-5	CASILNRNLLETQYF	TGTGCCAGCATCCTCAACCGAAACCTCCTTGAGACCCAGTACTTC
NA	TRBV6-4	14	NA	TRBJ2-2	CASSDGDITGELFF	TGTGCCAGCAGTGACGGGGACATCACCGGGGAGCTGTTTTTT
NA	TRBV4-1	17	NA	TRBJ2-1	CASSQPDGIGTYNEQFF	TGCGCCAGCAGCCAACCTGACGGGATTGGCACCTACAATGAGCAGTTCTTC
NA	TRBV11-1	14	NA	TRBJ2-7	CASSSRQASYEQYF	TGTGCCAGTAGCTCTCGACAGGCTTCCTACGAACAGTACTTC
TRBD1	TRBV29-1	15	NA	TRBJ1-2	CSVGDLLQGDHDYTF	TGCAGCGTTGGGGATCTTTTACAGGGGGATCATGACTACACTTTC
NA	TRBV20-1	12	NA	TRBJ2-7	CNAKRDFYEQYF	TGCAATGCCAAGAGGGATTTCTACGAGCAGTACTTC
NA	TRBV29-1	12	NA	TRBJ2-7	CSVATQVREQYF	TGCAGCGTTGCCACACAGGTGCGCGAGCAGTACTTC
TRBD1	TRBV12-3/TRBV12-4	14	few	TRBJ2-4	CANRGQGGKNIQYF	TGTGCCAACAGGGGACAGGGGGGCAAAAATATTCAGTACTTC
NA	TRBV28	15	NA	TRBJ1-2	CAGSSPARVTHGYTF	TGTGCCGGCAGTTCCCCGGCCCGTGTTACACATGGCTACACCTTC